Following are 12 T cell receptor beta chains from one sample sequenced in a study of T-cell memory formation after mild COVID-19. TCRdb reanalysed the 5' RACE reads using MiXCR and keeps one entry per CDR3 protein. The top ten hold 9% to 15% of the sample, which has about half a million distinct CDR3 sequences, 15% to 20% seen once. Sequencing was done on a sample of PBMCs or a T cell subset sorted from them (not recorded which). These receptors originate from an adult woman who had mild COVID-19 (a few samples of this study predate the infection). Cell type and time point are not known.

This clonotype showed up just a few times. The chain carries TRBV9 and TRBJ2-1, with 13 bases that match TRBD2. Germline V gene lookup returns CDR1 SGDLS and CDR2 YYNGEE. The CDR3 runs to 16 residues. The V segment lost 0 bases and the J segment 6 bases; nucleotides outside the gene matches: 3. In nucleotides, the CDR3 is TGTGCCAGCAGCGTAGAGGGGACTAGCGGGATCAATGAGCAGTTCTTC. It codes for CASSVEGTSGINEQFF.

CDR3 sequence: CASRGQGPFMGEAFF. CDR3 DNA: TGTGCCAGCAGGGGACAGGGGCCCTTCATGGGTGAAGCTTTCTTT. V usage is TRBV7-9 and J usage is TRBJ1-1, with 10 nucleotides matching TRBD1. Germline assignment: CDR1 SEHNR and CDR2 FQNEAQ (reference sequence). V shed 6 bases, J shed 7 bases, and the junction held 11 bases outside the gene matches. The CDR3 contains 15 residues.

This clonotype was seen more than once but under ten times. The J gene is TRBJ2-5, the V gene TRBV7-8; D unclear. With 1 base removed from V and 4 bases from J, the gap between germline ends came to 7 bases. CDR3 length equals 13 residues. CDR1 SGHVS and CDR2 FQNEAQ come from the germline V gene. CDR3 region: CASSLVYRETQYF. CDR3 nucleotide sequence: TGTGCCAGCAGCTTAGTTTATAGAGAGACCCAGTACTTC.

V and J are TRBV7-3 and TRBJ2-3; possible D gene TRBD1, 6 bases. This CDR3 contains 16 residues. The ends were cut back, 5 bases at V and 3 bases at J, with 18 bases in the middle. Germline lookup yields CDR1 SGHTA and CDR2 FQGTGA. The CDR3 coding sequence is TGTGCCAGCAGCCCGGGTGGGGGCGTGATGACAGATACGCAGTATTTT. This sequence encodes CASSPGGGVMTDTQYF.

In its sample, this clonotype was seen a few times. The chain joins TRBV7-9 to TRBJ2-4; 10 bases are shared with TRBD1. Germline V gene sequence: CDR1 SEHNR, CDR2 FQNEAQ (reference sequence). This CDR3 has 14 residues. The ends lost 5 bases at V and 9 bases at J; junction bases unmatched: 7. The CDR3 spells CASSPGQGEVIQYF. The CDR3 nucleotides are TGTGCCAGCAGCCCAGGACAGGGGGAGGTCATTCAGTACTTC.

CDR3 residues: CSAQAGSGHTDTQYF. The CDR3 DNA reads TGCAGTGCGCAGGCAGGGAGTGGGCACACAGATACGCAGTATTTT. The chain carries TRBV20-1 and TRBJ2-3; TRBD1 or TRBD2 may be the D gene (5 bases each). V lost 6 bases to trimming and J lost 2 bases, with 18 bases between them. Germline CDR1 and CDR2: DFQATT and SNEGSKA (reference sequence). This CDR3 is 15 amino acids long.

The chain links TRBV1 to TRBJ2-6; the D call TRBD1 from the table was never checked on the DNA. TRBV1 is shown as a pseudogene. The CDR3 is made up of 15 amino acids. CDR3 region: CTTTTGVAGANVLTF. Here the CDR3 DNA reads TGCACCACAACGACCGGGGTGGCTGGGGCCAACGTCCTGACTTTC.

The rearrangement uses TRBV20-1 and TRBJ2-3; 11 nucleotides align to TRBD2. In germline, CDR1 is DFQATT, CDR2 SNEGSKA (reference sequence). The V segment lost 6 bases and the J segment 6 bases; nucleotides outside the gene matches: 11. The CDR3 covers 15 residues. The CDR3 region is CSATRLAGTGDTQYF. CDR3 in DNA: TGCAGTGCGACGCGACTAGCGGGGACAGGGGATACGCAGTATTTT.

This CDR3 is CATSDQDPSYEQYF. CDR3 in DNA: TGTGCCACCAGTGATCAAGACCCATCCTACGAGCAGTACTTC. This chain connects TRBV24-1 to TRBJ2-7, with no clear D. Trimming took off 3 bases at V and 1 base at J, with 9 bases between the two ends. Germline lookup yields CDR1 KGHDR and CDR2 SFDVKD. CDR3 length: 14 residues.

The table lists this clonotype with a few counts. The V call is TRBV2, the J call TRBJ2-3, with 8 bases fitting TRBD1. This CDR3 region has 14 residues. Germline V gives CDR1 SNHLY, CDR2 FYNNEI. V lost 9 bases to trimming and J lost 3 bases; unmatched junction nucleotides: 8. This chain's CDR3 is CASTLDRATDTQYF. DNA for the CDR3: TGTGCCAGTACTCTGGACAGGGCTACAGATACGCAGTATTTT. Variable domain in full (rest from reference TRBV2 and TRBJ2-3): EPEVTQTPSHQVTQMGQEVILRCVPISNHLYFYWYRQILGQKVEFLVSFYNNEISEKSEIFDDQFSVERPDGSNFTLKIRSTKLEDSAMYFCASTLDRATDTQYFGPGTRLTVL.

This chain uses TRBV7-9 with TRBJ2-7, with a possible D match to TRBD2 (5 bases). Per the germline V gene, CDR1 is SEHNR and CDR2 is FQNEAQ (reference sequence). The CDR3 is 12 residues long. The V gene lost 3 bases and the J gene lost 7 bases, with 10 bases spanning the gap. The CDR3 sequence: CASSFGPGEQYF. The CDR3 bases are TGTGCCAGCAGCTTTGGCCCGGGGGAGCAGTACTTC.

This clonotype has only a few counts. The rearrangement joins TRBV20-1 to TRBJ2-1; TRBD2 aligns across 8 bases. This CDR3 has 14 residues. Germline V gene lookup returns CDR1 DFQATT and CDR2 SNEGSKA (reference sequence). Trimming cost V 2 bases and J 4 bases; bases outside gene matches: 4. The CDR3 DNA reads as TGCAGTGCTAGATACGGGGGGGCGTACAATGAGCAGTTCTTC. It specifies CSARYGGAYNEQFF.